This passage covers 12 T cell receptor beta chains from one sample sequenced in a study of T cells after yellow fever vaccination. TCRdb reanalysed the 5' RACE reads using MiXCR and keeps one entry per CDR3 protein. Among approximately 300,000 distinct CDR3 sequences listed, roughly 10% were seen once. Material: CD4+ T cells sorted from PBMCs, obtained 45 days after the yellow fever booster vaccination. The receptors shown here come from a man aged 18 to 35 who received the YFV17D yellow fever vaccine.

This clonotype was seen many times. V is TRBV7-2 and J is TRBJ1-3; tentatively, D is TRBD1 (5 bases). The CDR3 covers 15 residues. Germline CDR1 SGHTA, CDR2 FQGNSA. Between the trimmed V and J ends, which lost 2 bases and 3 bases, there was a span of 11 bases. CDR3 sequence (DNA): TGTGCCAGCAGCTTATCCGGCAGGGATGGAAACACCATATATTTT. Translated: CASSLSGRDGNTIYF.

This clonotype was detected only a few times. The V gene is TRBV9, the J gene TRBJ1-2; unclear D gene. Trimming pared 0 bases from V and 4 bases from J, leaving 7 bases between. CDR1 and CDR2 (germline): SGDLS, YYNGEE. The CDR3 consists of 13 residues. The CDR3 loop is CASSVAGVYGYTF. CDR3 coding DNA: TGTGCCAGCAGCGTAGCAGGAGTCTATGGCTACACCTTC.

This clonotype has ten or more counts. The chain uses TRBV21-1 and TRBJ2-5; TRBD1 reflects the table's D call only, with no check against the DNA. TRBV21-1 is a pseudogene. This CDR3 comprises 16 residues. CDR3: CASSKAGRGYQETQYF. CDR3 coding DNA: TGTGCCAGCAGCAAAGCTGGCAGGGGGTACCAAGAGACCCAGTACTTC.

This clonotype was observed at least ten times. V usage is TRBV4-1 and J usage is TRBJ2-7; tentative D call: TRBD1 (6 bases). In germline, CDR1 is MGHRA, CDR2 YSYEKL. Trimming took off 0 bases at V and 3 bases at J, with 9 bases between the two ends. The length of the CDR3 is 14 residues. CDR3 loop: CASSQEPRGYEQYV. The CDR3 DNA reads as TGCGCCAGCAGCCAAGAACCCAGGGGCTACGAGCAGTACGTC.

This rearrangement joins TRBV5-1 to TRBJ2-7; TRBD1 matches at 9 bases. The CDR3 contains 15 residues. Germline V gene data show CDR1 as SGHRS and CDR2 as YFSETQ. Germline trimming cut 0 bases from V and 4 bases from J; bases unmatched to any gene: 5. The CDR3 nucleotides read TGCGCCAGCAGCTTGGAGGGACAGGGCGATTACGAGCAGTACTTC. Its translation is CASSLEGQGDYEQYF.

Many counts were recorded for this clonotype. The chain couples TRBV25-1 to TRBJ1-6; D gene ambiguous. CDR3 size: 15 residues. The V end lost 3 bases, the J end lost 8 bases, and 14 bases lay between the germline ends. Germline CDR1 MGHDK, CDR2 SYGVNS. The CDR3 region is CASSEAGGDYSPLHF. The CDR3 bases are TGTGCCAGCAGTGAGGCAGGCGGAGATTATTCACCCCTCCACTTT.

The chain couples TRBV13 to TRBJ1-4, with D tentatively TRBD1 (6 bases). Germline V CDR1 and CDR2: PRHDT, FYEKMQ (reference sequence). The length of the CDR3 is 11 residues. V lost 5 bases and J 11 bases, leaving 9 bases between the germline ends. The CDR3, as DNA: TGTGCCAGCAGCATGAGGGGGAAACTGTTTTTT. It encodes CASSMRGKLFF.

In this sample, this clonotype turned up once. The V and J genes are TRBV2 and TRBJ1-5; D gene uncertain. The V end was cut by 3 bases, the J end by 5 bases, with 5 bases between. This CDR3 spans 12 amino acids. Germline V gene lookup returns CDR1 SNHLY and CDR2 FYNNEI. CDR3 DNA sequence: TGTGCCAGCAGTGACGGAGATCAGCCCCAGCATTTT. Amino acids: CASSDGDQPQHF.

This clonotype was counted between two and nine times. This sequence joins TRBV4-3 and TRBJ2-7; maybe TRBD1 (5 bases). CDR3 size: 15 residues. Looked up from germline, CDR1 is LGHNA and CDR2 is YSLEER. Trimming shortened V by 0 bases and J by 2 bases, and 11 bases separated the two germline ends. The CDR3 nucleotides are TGCGCCAGCAGCCAAGATCGACAGTCTCCCTACGAGCAGTACTTC. This encodes CASSQDRQSPYEQYF.

J is TRBJ2-7 and V is TRBV6-2 or TRBV6-3, with 7 bases lining up with TRBD1. The CDR3 contains 15 residues. The germline CDR1 and CDR2 sequences are MNHEY and SVGEGT. J was trimmed by 0 bases and V by 5 bases; bases with no gene match: 7. The CDR3 sequence: CASSEVGTASYEQYF. Here the CDR3 DNA reads TGTGCCAGCAGTGAGGTGGGGACAGCCTCCTACGAGCAGTACTTC.

V gene TRBV12-3 or TRBV12-4 combines with J gene TRBJ1-2; TRBD1 matches 8 bases. After removal of 4 bases from V and 7 bases from J, the junction contained 11 bases not matched to a gene. The CDR3 contains 15 residues. For the CDR3, the DNA is TGTGCCAGCAGTTCGACGGCCAGGGGGCTGGGTGGCTACACCTTC. This gives the protein CASSSTARGLGGYTF.

This clonotype came up many times. The V call is TRBV10-3, the J call TRBJ2-2; D gene ambiguous. V was clipped by 2 bases and J by 0 bases, with 10 bases between them. CDR1 is ENHRY, CDR2 SYGVKD, per germline. This CDR3 is 16 amino acids long. This CDR3 is CAISEISGSNTGELFF. In nucleotides, the CDR3 is TGTGCCATCAGTGAGATTTCCGGGTCGAACACCGGGGAGCTGTTTTTT.